The source of this T cell receptor beta chain is a study of control samples from healthy donors and cancer patients. Trimming took 5 bases from V and 8 from J; bases not matched to a gene: 8. The CDR3 spans 14 residues. Germline assignment: CDR1 SGHVS and CDR2 FQNEAQ. The assay was immunoSEQ multiplex PCR, and TCRdb's table has in-frame clones only and misses some. Counted here are about 170,000 clones, approximately 86% occurring once; the ten biggest clones make up approximately 4.9%. The chain carries TRBV7-8 and TRBJ1-4; 7 nucleotides agree with TRBD1. The sequenced sample was blood. The origin of this receptor is a woman in her 30s in good health. In nucleotides, the CDR3 is TGTGCCAGCAGCCGGGACAGACTAACGGAAAAACTGTTTTTT. Its translation is CASSRDRLTEKLFF.